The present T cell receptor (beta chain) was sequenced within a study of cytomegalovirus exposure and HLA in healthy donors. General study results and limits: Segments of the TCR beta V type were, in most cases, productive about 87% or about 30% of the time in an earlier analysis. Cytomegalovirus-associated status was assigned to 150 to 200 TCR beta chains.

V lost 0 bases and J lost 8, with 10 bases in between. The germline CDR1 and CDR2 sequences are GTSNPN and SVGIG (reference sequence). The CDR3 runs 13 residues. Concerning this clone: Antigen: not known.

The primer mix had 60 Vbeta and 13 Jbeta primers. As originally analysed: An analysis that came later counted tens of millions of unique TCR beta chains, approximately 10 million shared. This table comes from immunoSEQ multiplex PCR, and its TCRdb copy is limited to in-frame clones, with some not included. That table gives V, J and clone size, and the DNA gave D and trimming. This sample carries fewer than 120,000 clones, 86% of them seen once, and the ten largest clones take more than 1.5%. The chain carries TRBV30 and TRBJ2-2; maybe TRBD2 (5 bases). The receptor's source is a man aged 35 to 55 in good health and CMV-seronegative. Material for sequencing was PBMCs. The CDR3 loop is CAWSVLEEGELFF. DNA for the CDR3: TGTGCCTGGAGTGTACTAGAAGAAGGGGAGCTGTTTTTT.